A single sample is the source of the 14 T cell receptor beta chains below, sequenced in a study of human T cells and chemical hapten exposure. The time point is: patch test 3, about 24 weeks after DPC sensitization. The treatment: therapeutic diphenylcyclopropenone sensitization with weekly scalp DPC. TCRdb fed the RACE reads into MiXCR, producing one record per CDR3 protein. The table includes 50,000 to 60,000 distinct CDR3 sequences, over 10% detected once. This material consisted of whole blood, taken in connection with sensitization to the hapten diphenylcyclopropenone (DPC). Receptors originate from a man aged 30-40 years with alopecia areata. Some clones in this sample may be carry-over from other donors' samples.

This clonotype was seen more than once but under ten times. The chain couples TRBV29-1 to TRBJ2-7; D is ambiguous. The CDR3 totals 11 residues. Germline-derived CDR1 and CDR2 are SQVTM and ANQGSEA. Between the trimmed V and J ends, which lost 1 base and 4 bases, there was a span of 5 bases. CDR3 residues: CSVEGGYEQYF. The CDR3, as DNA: TGCAGCGTTGAAGGGGGTTACGAGCAGTACTTC.

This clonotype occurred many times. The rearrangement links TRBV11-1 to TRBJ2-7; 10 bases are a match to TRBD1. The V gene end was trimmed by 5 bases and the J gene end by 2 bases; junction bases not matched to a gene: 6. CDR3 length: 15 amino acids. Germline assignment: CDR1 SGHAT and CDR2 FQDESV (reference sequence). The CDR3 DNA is TGTGCCAGCAGCCTCGGACAGGGGGGAACCTACGAGCAGTACTTC. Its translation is CASSLGQGGTYEQYF.

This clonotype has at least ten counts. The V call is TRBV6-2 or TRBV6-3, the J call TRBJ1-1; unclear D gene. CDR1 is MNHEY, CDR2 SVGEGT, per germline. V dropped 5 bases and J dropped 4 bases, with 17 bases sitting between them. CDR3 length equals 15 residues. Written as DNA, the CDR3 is TGTGCCAGCAGTCTAGTTGGGTCCTCCGGCACTGAAGCTTTCTTT. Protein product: CASSLVGSSGTEAFF.

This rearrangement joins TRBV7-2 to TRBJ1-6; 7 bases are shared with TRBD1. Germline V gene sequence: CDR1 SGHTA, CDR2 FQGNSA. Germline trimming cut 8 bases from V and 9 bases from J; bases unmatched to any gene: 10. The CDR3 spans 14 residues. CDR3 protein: CASRPTGDRSPLHF. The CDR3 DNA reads TGTGCCAGCCGGCCAACAGGGGACCGTTCACCCCTCCACTTT.

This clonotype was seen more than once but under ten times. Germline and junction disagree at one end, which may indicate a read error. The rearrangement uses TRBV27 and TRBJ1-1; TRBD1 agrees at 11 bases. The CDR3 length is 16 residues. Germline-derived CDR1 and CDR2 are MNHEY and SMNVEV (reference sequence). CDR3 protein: CVSSLWTGGLNTEAFF. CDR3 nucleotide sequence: TGTGTCAGCAGTTTGTGGACAGGGGGCTTGAACACTGAAGCTTTCTTT.

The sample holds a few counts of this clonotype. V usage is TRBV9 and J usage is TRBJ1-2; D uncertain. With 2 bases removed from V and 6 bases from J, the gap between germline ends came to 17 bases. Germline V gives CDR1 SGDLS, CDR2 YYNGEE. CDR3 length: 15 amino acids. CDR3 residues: CASSVRGENGDGYTF. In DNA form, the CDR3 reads TGTGCCAGCAGCGTTCGCGGAGAGAACGGAGATGGCTACACCTTC.

As DNA, the CDR3 is TGTGCCAGCACTAAAGAAGGCGGAGCCACTGAAGCTTTCTTT. Its translation is CASTKEGGATEAFF. The chain is built from TRBV6-1 and TRBJ1-1; no clear D. Germline CDR1 MNHNS, CDR2 SASEGT. The CDR3 extends over 14 amino acids. The V gene lost 7 bases and the J gene lost 4 bases, with 16 bases spanning the gap.

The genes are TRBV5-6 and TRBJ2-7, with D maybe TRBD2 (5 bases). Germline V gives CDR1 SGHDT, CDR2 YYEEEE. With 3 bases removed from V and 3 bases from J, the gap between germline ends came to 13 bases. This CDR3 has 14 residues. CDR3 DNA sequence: TGTGCCAGCAGCTCCCGTATAGGGAGCTACGAGCAGTACTTC. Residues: CASSSRIGSYEQYF.

The CDR3 DNA follows: TGTGCCAGCAGCCCGTGGGCAGGGAATTCACCCCTCCACTTT. The encoded protein is CASSPWAGNSPLHF. The gene calls are TRBV27 and TRBJ1-6; D may be TRBD1 (5 bases). The CDR3 is made up of 14 amino acids. V was shortened by 6 bases and J by 7 bases, with 13 bases between the two germline ends. Germline CDR1 and CDR2: MNHEY and SMNVEV (reference sequence).

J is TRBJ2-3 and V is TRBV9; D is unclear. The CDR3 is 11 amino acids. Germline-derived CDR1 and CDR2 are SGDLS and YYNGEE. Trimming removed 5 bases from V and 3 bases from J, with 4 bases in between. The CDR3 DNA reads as TGTGCCAGCAGGGGGACAGATACGCAGTATTTT. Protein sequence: CASRGTDTQYF.

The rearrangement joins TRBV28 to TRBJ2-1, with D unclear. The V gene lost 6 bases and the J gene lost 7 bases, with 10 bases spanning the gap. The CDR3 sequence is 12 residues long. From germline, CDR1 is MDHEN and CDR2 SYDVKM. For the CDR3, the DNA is TGTGCCAGCAGCTCGAGGTTTAATGAGCAGTTCTTC. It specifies CASSSRFNEQFF. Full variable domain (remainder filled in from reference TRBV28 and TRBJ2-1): DVKVTQSSRYLVKRTGEKVFLECVQDMDHENMFWYRQDPGLGLRLIYFSYDVKMKEKGDIPEGYSVSREKKERFSLILESASTNQTSMYLCASSSRFNEQFFGPGTRLTVL.

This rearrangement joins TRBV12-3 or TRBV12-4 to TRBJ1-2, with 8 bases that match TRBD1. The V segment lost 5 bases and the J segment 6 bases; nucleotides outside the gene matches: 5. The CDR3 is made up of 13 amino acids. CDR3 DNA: TGTGCCAGCAGTGCCCAGGGGGCGCATGGCTACACCTTC. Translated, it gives CASSAQGAHGYTF.

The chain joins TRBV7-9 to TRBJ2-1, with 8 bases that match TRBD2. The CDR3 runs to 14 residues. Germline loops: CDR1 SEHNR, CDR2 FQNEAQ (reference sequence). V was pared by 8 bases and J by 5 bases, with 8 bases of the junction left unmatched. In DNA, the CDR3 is TGTGCCAGCCCCGGCGGGGGGCCGAACAATGAGCAGTTCTTC. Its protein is CASPGGGPNNEQFF.

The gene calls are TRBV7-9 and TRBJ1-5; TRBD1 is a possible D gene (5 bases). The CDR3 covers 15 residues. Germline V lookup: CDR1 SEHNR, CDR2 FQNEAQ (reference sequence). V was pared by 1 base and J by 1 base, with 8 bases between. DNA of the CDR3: TGTGCCAGCAGCTTAGGGGGCCCCAGCAATCAGCCCCAGCATTTT. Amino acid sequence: CASSLGGPSNQPQHF.